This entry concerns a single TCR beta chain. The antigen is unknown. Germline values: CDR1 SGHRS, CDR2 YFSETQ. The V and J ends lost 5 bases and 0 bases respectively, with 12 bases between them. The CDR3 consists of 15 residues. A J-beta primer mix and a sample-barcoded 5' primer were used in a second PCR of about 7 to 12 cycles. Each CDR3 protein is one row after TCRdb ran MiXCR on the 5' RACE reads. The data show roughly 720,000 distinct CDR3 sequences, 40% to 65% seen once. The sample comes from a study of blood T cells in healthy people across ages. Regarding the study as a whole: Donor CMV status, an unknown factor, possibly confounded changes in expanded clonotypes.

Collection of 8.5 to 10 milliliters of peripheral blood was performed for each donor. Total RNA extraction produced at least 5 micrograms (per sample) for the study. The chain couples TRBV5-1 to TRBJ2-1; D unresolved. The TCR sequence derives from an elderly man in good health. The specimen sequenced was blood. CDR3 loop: CASRVTPDSYNEQFF. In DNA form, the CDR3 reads TGCGCCAGCAGGGTAACTCCGGACTCCTACAATGAGCAGTTCTTC.